The 5 T cell receptor beta chains below come from one sample, sequenced in a study of shared clonotypes between healthy human individuals. The protocol was immunoSEQ multiplex PCR, while the TCRdb copy is restricted to in-frame clones and leaves out a portion. The sample shows about 2.1 million clones, about 92% of them seen only once. Selected positively for CCR7 and CD45RO-negative, naive CD8 cells excluded terminally differentiated effector memory CD45RA+ cells. Source material: naive CD8+ T cells from PBMCs. These receptors were obtained from a man aged 18 to 29 in good health. Some clones in this sample may be carry-over from other donors' samples.

This clone has only one observation. J is TRBJ2-7 and V is TRBV27; weak D call: TRBD2 (5 bases). Per germline, CDR1 MNHEY and CDR2 SMNVEV (reference sequence). This CDR3 is built from 15 residues. The V end was cut by 3 bases, the J end by 2 bases, with 14 bases between. CDR3 region: CASSFSLAAAYEQYF. The CDR3 DNA reads TGTGCCAGCAGTTTCTCCCTAGCTGCCGCCTACGAGCAGTACTTC.

The chain joins TRBV5-1 to TRBJ2-6; D is ambiguous. There are 16 residues in the CDR3. V lost 5 bases and J 0 bases, leaving 12 bases between the germline ends. Germline V lookup: CDR1 SGHRS, CDR2 YFSETQ. The CDR3 DNA is TGCGCCAGCAGTGTCGCGGATTCCTCTGGGGCCAACGTCCTGACTTTC. Protein: CASSVADSSGANVLTF.

The chain has TRBV27 and TRBJ2-7; no definite D call. CDR3 size: 14 residues. Germline V lookup: CDR1 MNHEY, CDR2 SMNVEV (reference sequence). Deletions cut 3 bases from V and 0 bases from J, with 9 bases between. CDR3 coding DNA: TGTGCCAGCAGTTTGTCAAATCCCTCCTACGAGCAGTACTTC. Amino acids: CASSLSNPSYEQYF.

V gene TRBV9 combines with J gene TRBJ2-7, with 10 bases fitting TRBD1. The CDR3 is made up of 14 amino acids. V trimming: 2 bases; J trimming: 6 bases; junction bases outside the gene matches: 5. The germline CDR1 and CDR2 sequences are SGDLS and YYNGEE. The CDR3 DNA reads TGTGCCAGCAGCGTCCGGGACAGGGGACCCGAGCAGTACTTC. It codes for CASSVRDRGPEQYF.

The chain couples TRBV7-6 to TRBJ2-2; 7 positions match TRBD2. This CDR3 is built from 15 residues. With V trimmed by 5 bases and J by 7 bases, 10 bases remained unmatched. CDR1 SGHVS and CDR2 FNYEAQ come from the germline V gene. This CDR3 is CASSHGGRLGGELFF. The CDR3 bases are TGTGCCAGCAGCCACGGGGGGAGGCTAGGCGGGGAGCTGTTTTTT.